This record concerns one TCR beta chain sequence. The sample belongs to a study of blood T cell repertoires in COVID-19. Sequencing used immunoSEQ multiplex PCR; TCRdb keeps in-frame clones, though not all of them. The sample lists about 50,000 clones, about 81% occurring once. In germline, CDR1 is KGHSH, CDR2 LQKENI. V was shortened by 1 base and J by 5 bases, with 14 bases between the two germline ends. The CDR3 has 15 residues. The receptor was isolated from a man between 65 and 85 years old with active COVID-19. Sequencing was performed on peripheral blood. The J gene is TRBJ1-1, the V gene TRBV18; a possible D gene is TRBD1 (6 bases). The CDR3 nucleotides are TGTGCCAGCTCACCACGGGCAGGGGTAAATACTGAAGCTTTCTTT. Its protein is CASSPRAGVNTEAFF. The whole variable domain, remainder taken from reference TRBV18 and TRBJ1-1, is NAGVMQNPRHLVRRRGQEARLRCSPMKGHSHVYWYRQLPEEGLKFMVYLQKENIIDESGMPKERFSAEFPKEGPSILRIQQVVRGDSAAYFCASSPRAGVNTEAFFGQGTRLTVV.